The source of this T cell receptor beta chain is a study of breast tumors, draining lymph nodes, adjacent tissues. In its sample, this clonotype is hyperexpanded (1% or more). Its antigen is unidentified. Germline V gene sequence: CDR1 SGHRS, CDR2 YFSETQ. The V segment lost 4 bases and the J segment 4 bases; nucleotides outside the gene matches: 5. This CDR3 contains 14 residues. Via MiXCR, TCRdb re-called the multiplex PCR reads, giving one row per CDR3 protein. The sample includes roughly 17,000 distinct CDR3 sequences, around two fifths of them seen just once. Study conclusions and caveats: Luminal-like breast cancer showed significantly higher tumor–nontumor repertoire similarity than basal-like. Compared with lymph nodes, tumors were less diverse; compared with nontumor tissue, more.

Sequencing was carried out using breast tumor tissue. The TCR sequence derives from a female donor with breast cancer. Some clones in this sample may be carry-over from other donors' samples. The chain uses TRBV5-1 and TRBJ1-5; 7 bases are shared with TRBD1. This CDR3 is CASSAGTVNQPQHF. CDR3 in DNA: TGCGCCAGCAGCGCCGGGACAGTTAATCAGCCCCAGCATTTT.